These T cell receptor beta chains were read from a single sample in a study of shared clonotypes between healthy human individuals. TCRdb's copy holds only in-frame clones and misses some; the assay was immunoSEQ multiplex PCR. The sample has roughly 650,000 clones; 90% to 97% are singletons. The sequenced material came from naive CD8+ T cells sorted from blood. Every receptor here comes from a woman aged 25-40 years in good health. Both conserved end residues are part of each CDR3.

TRBJ2-7 | TRBV28 | CASSFTGGGYEQYF
TRBJ2-1 | TRBV10-2 | CASSEAWNNEQFF
TRBJ2-3 | TRBV15 | CATSTKDHPPDTQYF
TRBJ1-2 | TRBV7-9 | CASSLLGSNYGYTF
TRBJ2-1 | TRBV5-6 | CASSYGDRGFSPYNEQFF
TRBJ2-7 | TRBV27 | CASSLREFPIYEQYF
TRBJ2-1 | TRBV6-6 | CASSWLQVNNEQFF
TRBJ2-7 | TRBV29-1 | CSAKGGSSYEQYF
TRBJ2-1 | TRBV5-1 | CASSLADREFEQFF
TRBJ2-3 | TRBV25-1 | CASSEWEDRDTQYF
TRBJ2-7 | TRBV19 | CASSIVLQSYEQYF
TRBJ2-3 | TRBV9 | CASSVDDRPSTDTQYF
TRBJ2-4 | TRBV13 | CASSLDPAGKNIQYF
TRBJ1-1 | TRBV6-5 | CASSVGKSTEAFF
TRBJ2-7 | TRBV5-4 | CASSLVAGDYEQYF
TRBJ1-6 | TRBV19 | CASSIEGARSPLHF
TRBJ2-7 | TRBV28 | CASSRPGTSAYEQYF
TRBJ2-7 | TRBV6-5 | CASSWGQDYEQYF
TRBJ2-1 | TRBV6-6 | CATGLALNEQFF
TRBJ1-2 | TRBV9 | CASSAPNRELDGYTF
TRBJ2-7 | TRBV19 | CASSRGQGPGYEQYF
TRBJ1-5 | TRBV28 | CASSLVAFPQPQHF
TRBJ2-5 | TRBV6-5 | CASTGGGPIGETQYF
TRBJ2-7 | TRBV4-1 | CASSQGGLADSSYEQYF
TRBJ2-1 | TRBV5-6 | CASSPGGNEQFF
TRBJ2-6 | TRBV27 | CASSVDRANVLTF
TRBJ2-6 | TRBV5-8 | CASSLAPGTADASGANVLTF
TRBJ2-1 | TRBV6-5 | CASSLGVGQFF
TRBJ1-5 | TRBV2 | CASSDIGTNQPQHF